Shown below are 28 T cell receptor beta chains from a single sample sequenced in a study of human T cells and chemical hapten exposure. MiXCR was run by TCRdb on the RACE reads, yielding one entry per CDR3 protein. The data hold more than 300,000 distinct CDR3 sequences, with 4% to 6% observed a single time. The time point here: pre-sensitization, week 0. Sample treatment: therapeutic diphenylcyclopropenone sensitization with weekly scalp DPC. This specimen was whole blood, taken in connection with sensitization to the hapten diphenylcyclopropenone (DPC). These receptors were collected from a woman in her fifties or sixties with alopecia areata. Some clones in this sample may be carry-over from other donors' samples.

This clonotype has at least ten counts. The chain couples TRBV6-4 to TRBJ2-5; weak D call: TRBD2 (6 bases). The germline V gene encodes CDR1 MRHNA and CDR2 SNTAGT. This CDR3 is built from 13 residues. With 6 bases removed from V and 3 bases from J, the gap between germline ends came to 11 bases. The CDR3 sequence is CASSREREETQYF. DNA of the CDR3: TGTGCCAGCAGCCGAGAGCGGGAAGAGACCCAGTACTTC.

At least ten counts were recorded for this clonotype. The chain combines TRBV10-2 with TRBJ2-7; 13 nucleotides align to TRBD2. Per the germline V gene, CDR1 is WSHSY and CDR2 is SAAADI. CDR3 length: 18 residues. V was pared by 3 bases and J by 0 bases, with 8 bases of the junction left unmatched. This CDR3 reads CASSEWVGTSGASYEQYF. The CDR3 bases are TGCGCCAGCAGTGAATGGGTAGGGACTAGCGGGGCCTCCTACGAGCAGTACTTC.

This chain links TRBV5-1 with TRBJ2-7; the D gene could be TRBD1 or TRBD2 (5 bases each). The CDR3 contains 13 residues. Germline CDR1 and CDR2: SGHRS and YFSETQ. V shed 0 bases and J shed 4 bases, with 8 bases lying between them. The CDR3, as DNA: TGCGCCAGCAGCTTGGTGGGGGAATACGAGCAGTACTTC. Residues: CASSLVGEYEQYF.

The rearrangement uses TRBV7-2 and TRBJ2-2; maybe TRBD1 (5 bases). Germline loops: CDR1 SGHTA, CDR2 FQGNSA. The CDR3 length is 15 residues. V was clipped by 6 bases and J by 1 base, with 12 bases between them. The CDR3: CASSIGARNTGELFF. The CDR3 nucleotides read TGTGCCAGCAGTATTGGGGCAAGGAACACCGGGGAGCTGTTTTTT.

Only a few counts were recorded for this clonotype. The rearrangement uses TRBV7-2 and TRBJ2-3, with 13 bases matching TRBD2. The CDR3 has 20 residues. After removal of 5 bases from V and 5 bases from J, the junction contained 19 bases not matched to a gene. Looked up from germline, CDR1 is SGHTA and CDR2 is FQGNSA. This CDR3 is CASSLGGGWRLAGGGDTQYF. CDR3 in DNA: TGTGCCAGCAGCCTCGGAGGGGGCTGGAGACTAGCGGGAGGAGGAGATACGCAGTATTTT.

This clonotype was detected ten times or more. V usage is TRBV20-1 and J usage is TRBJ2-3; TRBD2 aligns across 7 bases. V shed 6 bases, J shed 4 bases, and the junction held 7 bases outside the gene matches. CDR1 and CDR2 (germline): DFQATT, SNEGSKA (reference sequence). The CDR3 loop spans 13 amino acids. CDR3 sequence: CSAETSGADTQYF. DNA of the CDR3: TGCAGTGCAGAGACCAGCGGGGCAGATACGCAGTATTTT.

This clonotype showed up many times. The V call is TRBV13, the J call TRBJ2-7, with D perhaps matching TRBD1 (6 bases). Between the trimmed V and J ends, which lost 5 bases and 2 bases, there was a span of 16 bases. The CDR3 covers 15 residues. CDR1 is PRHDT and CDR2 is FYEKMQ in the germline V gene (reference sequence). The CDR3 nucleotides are TGTGCCAGCAGCCCCCAACAGGGAAGCGCCTACGAGCAGTACTTC. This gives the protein CASSPQQGSAYEQYF.

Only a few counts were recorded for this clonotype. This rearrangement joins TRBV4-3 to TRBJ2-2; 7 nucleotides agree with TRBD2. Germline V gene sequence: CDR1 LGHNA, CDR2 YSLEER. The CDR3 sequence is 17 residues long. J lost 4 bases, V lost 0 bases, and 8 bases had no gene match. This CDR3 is CASSQDWSGIFTGELFF. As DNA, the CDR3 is TGCGCCAGCAGCCAAGATTGGAGCGGGATATTCACCGGGGAGCTGTTTTTT.

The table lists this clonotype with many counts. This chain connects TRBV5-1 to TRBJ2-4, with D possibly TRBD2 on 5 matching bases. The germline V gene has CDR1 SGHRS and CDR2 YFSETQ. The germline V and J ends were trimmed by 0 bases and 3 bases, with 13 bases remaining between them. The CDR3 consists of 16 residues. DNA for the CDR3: TGCGCCAGCAGCTTGGAACTAGACCGGGGCAAAAACATTCAGTACTTC. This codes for CASSLELDRGKNIQYF.

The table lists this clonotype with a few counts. CDR3 sequence (DNA): TGTGCCAGCAGTAGGGGACAGGGAGAAAAACTGTTTTTT. It codes for CASSRGQGEKLFF. V gene TRBV6-1 combines with J gene TRBJ1-4; TRBD1 matches at 9 bases. Germline V gene lookup returns CDR1 MNHNS and CDR2 SASEGT. This CDR3 spans 13 amino acids. V lost 5 bases to trimming and J lost 8 bases; unmatched junction nucleotides: 3.

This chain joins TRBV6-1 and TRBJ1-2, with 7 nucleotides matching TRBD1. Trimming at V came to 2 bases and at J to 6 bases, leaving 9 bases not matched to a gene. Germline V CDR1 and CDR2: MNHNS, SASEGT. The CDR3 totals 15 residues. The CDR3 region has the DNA TGTGCCAGCAGTGAACTAGGGGGCTTAATGGATGGCTACACCTTC. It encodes CASSELGGLMDGYTF.

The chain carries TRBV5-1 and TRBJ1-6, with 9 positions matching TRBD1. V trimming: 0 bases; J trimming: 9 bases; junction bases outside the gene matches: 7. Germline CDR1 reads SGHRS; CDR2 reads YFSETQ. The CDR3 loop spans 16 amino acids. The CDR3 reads CASSLAGTGFGSPLHF. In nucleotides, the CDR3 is TGCGCCAGCAGCTTGGCCGGGACAGGGTTCGGTTCACCCCTCCACTTT.

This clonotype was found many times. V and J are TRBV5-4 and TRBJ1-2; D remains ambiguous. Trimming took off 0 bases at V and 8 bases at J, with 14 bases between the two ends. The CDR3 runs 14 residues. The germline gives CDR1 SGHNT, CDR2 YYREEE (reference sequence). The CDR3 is CASSLERQDGGYTF. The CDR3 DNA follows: TGTGCCAGCAGCTTGGAGCGGCAGGATGGCGGCTACACCTTC.

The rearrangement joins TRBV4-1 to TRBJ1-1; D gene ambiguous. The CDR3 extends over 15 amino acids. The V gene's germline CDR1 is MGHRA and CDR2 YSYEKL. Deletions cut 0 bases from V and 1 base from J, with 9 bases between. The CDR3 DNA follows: TGCGCCAGCAGCCAAGAAGCACATCCGAACACTGAAGCTTTCTTT. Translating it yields CASSQEAHPNTEAFF.

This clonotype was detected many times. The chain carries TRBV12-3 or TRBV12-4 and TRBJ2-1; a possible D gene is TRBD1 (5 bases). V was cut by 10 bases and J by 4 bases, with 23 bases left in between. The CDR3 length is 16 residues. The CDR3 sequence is CATTPTPRAVYNEQFF. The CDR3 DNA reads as TGTGCCACCACGCCTACCCCCAGGGCTGTTTACAATGAGCAGTTCTTC.

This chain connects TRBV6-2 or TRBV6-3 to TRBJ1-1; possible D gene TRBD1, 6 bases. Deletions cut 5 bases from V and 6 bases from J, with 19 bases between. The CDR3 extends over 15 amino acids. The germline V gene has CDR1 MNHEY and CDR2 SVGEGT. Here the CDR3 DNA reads TGTGCCAGCAGTAACAGGGATGCCATAGCCCCTGAAGCTTTCTTT. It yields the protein CASSNRDAIAPEAFF.

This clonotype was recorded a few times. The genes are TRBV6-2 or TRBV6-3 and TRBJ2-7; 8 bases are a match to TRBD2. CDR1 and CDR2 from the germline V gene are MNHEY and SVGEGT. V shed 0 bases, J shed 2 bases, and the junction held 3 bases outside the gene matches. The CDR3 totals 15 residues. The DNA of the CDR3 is TGTGCCAGCAGTTACTCTACTAGCGGTGCCTACGAGCAGTACTTC. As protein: CASSYSTSGAYEQYF.

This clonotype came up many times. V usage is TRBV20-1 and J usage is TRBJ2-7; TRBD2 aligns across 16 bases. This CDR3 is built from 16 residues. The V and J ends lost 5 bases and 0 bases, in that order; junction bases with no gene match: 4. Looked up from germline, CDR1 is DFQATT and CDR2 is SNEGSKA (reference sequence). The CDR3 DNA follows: TGCAGTGCTCCCGGGACTAGCGGGAGGGCCTCCTACGAGCAGTACTTC. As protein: CSAPGTSGRASYEQYF.

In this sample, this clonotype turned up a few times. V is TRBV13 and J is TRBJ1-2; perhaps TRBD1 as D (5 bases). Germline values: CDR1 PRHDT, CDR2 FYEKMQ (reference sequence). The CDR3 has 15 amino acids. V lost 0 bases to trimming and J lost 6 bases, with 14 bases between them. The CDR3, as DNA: TGTGCCAGCAGCTTAGGGGTAGCGGGGACCCATGGCTACACCTTC. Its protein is CASSLGVAGTHGYTF.

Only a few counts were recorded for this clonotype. The DNA for the CDR3 is TGTGCCAGCAGCCAAAACCACAATGAAAAACTGTTTTTT. This sequence encodes CASSQNHNEKLFF. The rearrangement joins TRBV9 to TRBJ1-4; D gene ambiguous. The germline gives CDR1 SGDLS, CDR2 YYNGEE. This CDR3 spans 13 amino acids. The ends were cut back, 4 bases at V and 5 bases at J, with 9 bases in the middle.

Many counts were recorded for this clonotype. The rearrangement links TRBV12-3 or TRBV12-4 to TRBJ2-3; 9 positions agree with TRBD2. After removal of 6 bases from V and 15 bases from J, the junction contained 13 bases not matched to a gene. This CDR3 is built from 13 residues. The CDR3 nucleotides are TGTGCCAGCAGCCCTCATCGCGGGGGGGCGGAATATTTT. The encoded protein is CASSPHRGGAEYF.

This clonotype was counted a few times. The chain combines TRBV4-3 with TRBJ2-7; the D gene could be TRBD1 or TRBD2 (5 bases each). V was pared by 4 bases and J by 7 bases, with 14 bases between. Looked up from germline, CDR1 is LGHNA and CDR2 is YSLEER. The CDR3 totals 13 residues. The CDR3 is CASSLGTAGEQYF. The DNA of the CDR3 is TGCGCCAGCAGCCTTGGGACGGCCGGAGAGCAGTACTTC.

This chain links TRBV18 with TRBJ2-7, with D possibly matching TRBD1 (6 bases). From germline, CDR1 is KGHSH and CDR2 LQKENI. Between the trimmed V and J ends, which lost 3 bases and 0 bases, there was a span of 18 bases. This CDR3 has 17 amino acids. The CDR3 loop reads CASSPPNNRVSSYEQYF. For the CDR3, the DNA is TGTGCCAGCTCACCCCCGAACAACAGGGTAAGCTCCTACGAGCAGTACTTC.

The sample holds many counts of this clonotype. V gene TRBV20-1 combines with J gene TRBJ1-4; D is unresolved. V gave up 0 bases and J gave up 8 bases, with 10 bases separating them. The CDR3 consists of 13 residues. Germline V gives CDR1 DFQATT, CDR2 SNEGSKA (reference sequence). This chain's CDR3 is CSARDLAEEKLFF. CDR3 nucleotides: TGCAGTGCTAGAGATCTGGCAGAGGAAAAACTGTTTTTT.

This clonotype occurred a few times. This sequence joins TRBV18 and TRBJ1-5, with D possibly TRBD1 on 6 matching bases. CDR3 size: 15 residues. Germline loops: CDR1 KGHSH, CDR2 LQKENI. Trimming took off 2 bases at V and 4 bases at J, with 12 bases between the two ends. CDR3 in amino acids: CASSPGQTLNQPQHF. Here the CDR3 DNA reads TGTGCCAGCTCACCAGGACAGACACTGAATCAGCCCCAGCATTTT. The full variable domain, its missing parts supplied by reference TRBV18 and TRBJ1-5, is NAGVMQNPRHLVRRRGQEARLRCSPMKGHSHVYWYRQLPEEGLKFMVYLQKENIIDESGMPKERFSAEFPKEGPSILRIQQVVRGDSAAYFCASSPGQTLNQPQHFGDGTRLSIL.

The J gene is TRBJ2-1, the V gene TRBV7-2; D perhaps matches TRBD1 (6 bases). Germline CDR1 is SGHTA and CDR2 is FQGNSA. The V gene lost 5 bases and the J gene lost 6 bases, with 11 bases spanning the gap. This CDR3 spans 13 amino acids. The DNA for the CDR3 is TGTGCCAGCAGCCTACAGGGTACCAATGAGCAGTTCTTC. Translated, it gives CASSLQGTNEQFF.

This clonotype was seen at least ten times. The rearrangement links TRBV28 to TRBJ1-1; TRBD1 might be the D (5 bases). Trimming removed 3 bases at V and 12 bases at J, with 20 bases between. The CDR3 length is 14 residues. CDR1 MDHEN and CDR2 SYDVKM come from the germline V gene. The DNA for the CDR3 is TGTGCCAGCAGTTTTGCGGGGGGGGAGTGGGAATCTTTCTTT. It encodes CASSFAGGEWESFF.

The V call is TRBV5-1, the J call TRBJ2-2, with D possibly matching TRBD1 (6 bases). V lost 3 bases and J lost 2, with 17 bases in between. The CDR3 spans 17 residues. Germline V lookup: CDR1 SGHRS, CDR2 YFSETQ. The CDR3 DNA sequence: TGCGCCAGCAGCTCAAACAGGGCTTCCCTTAACACCGGGGAGCTGTTTTTT. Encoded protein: CASSSNRASLNTGELFF.